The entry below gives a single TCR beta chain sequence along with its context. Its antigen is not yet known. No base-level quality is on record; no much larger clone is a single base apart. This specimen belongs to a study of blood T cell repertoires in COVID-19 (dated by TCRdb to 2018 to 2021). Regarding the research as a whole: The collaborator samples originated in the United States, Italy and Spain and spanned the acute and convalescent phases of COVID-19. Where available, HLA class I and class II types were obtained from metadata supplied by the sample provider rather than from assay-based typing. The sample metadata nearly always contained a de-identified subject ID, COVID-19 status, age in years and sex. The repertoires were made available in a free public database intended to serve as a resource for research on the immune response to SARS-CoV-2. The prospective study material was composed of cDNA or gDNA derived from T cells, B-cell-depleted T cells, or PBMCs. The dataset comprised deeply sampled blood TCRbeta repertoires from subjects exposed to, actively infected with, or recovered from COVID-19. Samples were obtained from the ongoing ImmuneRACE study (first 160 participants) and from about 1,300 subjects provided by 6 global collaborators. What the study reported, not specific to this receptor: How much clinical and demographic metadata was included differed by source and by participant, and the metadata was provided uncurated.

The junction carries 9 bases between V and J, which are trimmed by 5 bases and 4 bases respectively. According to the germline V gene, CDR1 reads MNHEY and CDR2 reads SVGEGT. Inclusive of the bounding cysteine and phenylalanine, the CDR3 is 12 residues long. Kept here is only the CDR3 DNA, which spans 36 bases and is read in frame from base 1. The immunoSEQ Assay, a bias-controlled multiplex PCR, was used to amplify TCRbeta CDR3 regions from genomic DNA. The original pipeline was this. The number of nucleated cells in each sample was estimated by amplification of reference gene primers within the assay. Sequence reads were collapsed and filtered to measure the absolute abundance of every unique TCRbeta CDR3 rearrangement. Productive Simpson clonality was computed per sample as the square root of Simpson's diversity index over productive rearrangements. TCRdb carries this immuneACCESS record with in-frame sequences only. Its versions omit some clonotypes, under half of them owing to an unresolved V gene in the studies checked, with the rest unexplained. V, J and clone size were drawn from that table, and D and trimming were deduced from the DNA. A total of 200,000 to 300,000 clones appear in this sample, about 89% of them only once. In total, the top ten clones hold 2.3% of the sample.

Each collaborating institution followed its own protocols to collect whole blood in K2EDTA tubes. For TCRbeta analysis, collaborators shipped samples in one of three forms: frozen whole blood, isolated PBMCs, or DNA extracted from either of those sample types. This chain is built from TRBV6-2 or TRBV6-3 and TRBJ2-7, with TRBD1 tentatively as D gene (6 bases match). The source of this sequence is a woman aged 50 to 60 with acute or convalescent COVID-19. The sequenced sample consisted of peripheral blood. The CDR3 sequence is CASSNRVYEQYF. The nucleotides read TGTGCCAGCAGTAACAGGGTTTACGAGCAGTACTTC.